The clone carrying this T cell receptor beta chain appeared many times. The data stem from a study of shared clonotypes between healthy human individuals. Original methodology: Owing to the provision of junction-only sequences devoid of quality scores by immunoSEQ, filtering differed. TCRdb's table, derived via immunoSEQ multiplex PCR, lists solely in-frame clones and lacks some. V, J and clone size are those of that table, while D and trimming were read from the DNA. The table lists 97,000 or so clones, around 43% of them singletons. The CDR3 spans 13 residues. Per the germline V gene, CDR1 is KGHSH and CDR2 is LQKENI. The J segment lost 6 bases and the V segment lost 3 bases, leaving 3 bases of the junction unmatched. All donors were healthy HIV-negative adults lacking recent acute infections or vaccinations.

The chain has TRBV18 and TRBJ2-7; 9 bases are shared with TRBD1. This sequence originates from a woman in her 40s in good health. Some clones in this sample may be carry-over from other donors' samples. Sequences were obtained from PBMCs. The CDR3 reads CASSPGQGAEQYF. CDR3 DNA sequence: TGTGCCAGCTCACCGGGACAGGGTGCCGAGCAGTACTTC. Drawing the rest from reference TRBV18 and TRBJ2-7, the complete variable domain is NAGVMQNPRHLVRRRGQEARLRCSPMKGHSHVYWYRQLPEEGLKFMVYLQKENIIDESGMPKERFSAEFPKEGPSILRIQQVVRGDSAAYFCASSPGQGAEQYFGPGTRLTVT.